The clone carrying this TCR beta chain has more than one count but fewer than ten. The sample belongs to a study of response to subunit inactivated influenza vaccine. Trimming left V 0 bases short and J 7 bases short, with 15 bases between. The CDR3 has 15 amino acids. From germline, CDR1 is LGHNA and CDR2 YNFKEQ. MiXCR was run by TCRdb on the RT-PCR reads, yielding one entry per CDR3 protein. The profile shows more than 450,000 distinct CDR3 sequences, roughly 8.2% of them singletons. The source is a man aged 50-75 years who received an inactivated influenza vaccine. Sequencing was performed on PBMCs from blood, taken around 2 years after vaccination. The chain recombines TRBV4-2 with TRBJ1-1; D unclear. CDR3 sequence reads: CASSQDTASPFEAFF. The CDR3, as DNA: TGTGCCAGCAGCCAAGATACGGCCTCTCCGTTTGAAGCTTTCTTT.